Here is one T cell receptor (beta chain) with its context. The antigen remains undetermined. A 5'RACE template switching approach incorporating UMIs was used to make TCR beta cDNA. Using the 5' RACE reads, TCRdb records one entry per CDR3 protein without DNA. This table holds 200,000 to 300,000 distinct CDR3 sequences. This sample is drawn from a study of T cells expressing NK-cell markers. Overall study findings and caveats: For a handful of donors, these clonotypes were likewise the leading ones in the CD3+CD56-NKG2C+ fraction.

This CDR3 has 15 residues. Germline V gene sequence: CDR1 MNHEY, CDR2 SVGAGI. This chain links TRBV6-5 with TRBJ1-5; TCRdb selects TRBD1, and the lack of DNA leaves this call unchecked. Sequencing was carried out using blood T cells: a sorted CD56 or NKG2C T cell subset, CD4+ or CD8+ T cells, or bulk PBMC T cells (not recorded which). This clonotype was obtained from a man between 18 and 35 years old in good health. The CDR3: CASSSGTGGGQPQHF.